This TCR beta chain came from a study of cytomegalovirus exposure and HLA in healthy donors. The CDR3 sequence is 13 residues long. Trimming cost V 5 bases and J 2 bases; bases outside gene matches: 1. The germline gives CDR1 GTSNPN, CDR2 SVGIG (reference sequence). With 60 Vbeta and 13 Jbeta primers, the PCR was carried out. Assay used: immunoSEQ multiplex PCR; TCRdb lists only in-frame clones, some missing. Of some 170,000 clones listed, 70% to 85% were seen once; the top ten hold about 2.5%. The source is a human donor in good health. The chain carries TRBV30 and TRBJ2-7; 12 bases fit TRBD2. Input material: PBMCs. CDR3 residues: CAWASGGAYEQYF. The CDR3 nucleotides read TGTGCCTGGGCTAGCGGGGGGGCCTACGAGCAGTACTTC.